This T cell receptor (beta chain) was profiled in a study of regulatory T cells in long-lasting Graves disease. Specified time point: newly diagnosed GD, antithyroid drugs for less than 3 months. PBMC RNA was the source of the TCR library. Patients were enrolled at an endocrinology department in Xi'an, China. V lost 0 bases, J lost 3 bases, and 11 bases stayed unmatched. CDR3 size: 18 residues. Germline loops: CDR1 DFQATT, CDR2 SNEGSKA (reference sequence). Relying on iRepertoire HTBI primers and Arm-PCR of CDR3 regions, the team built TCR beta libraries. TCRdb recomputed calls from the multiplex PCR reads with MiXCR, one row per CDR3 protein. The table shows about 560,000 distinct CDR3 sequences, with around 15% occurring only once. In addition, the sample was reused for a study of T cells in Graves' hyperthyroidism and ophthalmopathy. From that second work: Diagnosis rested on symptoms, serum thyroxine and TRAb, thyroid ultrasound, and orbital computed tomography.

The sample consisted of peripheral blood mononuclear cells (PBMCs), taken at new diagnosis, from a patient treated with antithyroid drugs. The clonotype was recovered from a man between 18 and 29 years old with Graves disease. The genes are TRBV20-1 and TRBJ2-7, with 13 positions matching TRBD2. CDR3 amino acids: CSARDPTSGRAVYYEQYF. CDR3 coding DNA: TGCAGTGCTAGAGATCCCACTAGCGGGAGGGCCGTATACTACGAGCAGTACTTC.